This T cell receptor (beta chain) was found in a study of blood T cell repertoires in COVID-19. Study information: The study drew acute and convalescent COVID-19 samples from the United States, Italy and Spain. T cells, B-cell-depleted T cells, or PBMCs supplied cDNA or gDNA.

Trimming took off 6 bases at V and 3 bases at J, with 11 bases between the two ends. Germline values: CDR1 MDHEN, CDR2 SYDVKM. The CDR3 sequence is 13 residues long. Participants spanned ages about 18 to 100 years and resided in roughly 22 US areas. Recovery among Cohort 3 donors was established by two negative PCRs, clearance, or symptom resolution. Some clones are missing from TCRdb's copy, which holds only in-frame ones; the method was immunoSEQ multiplex PCR. Here the sample spans under 200,000 clones, approximately 80% being singletons. The rearrangement joins TRBV28 to TRBJ1-2; TRBD1 is a possible D gene (5 bases). This receptor was taken from an older woman who had recovered from COVID-19. Sample: PBMCs or T cells enriched from blood (not recorded which). CDR3 DNA sequence: TGTGCCAGCAGCCCAGGGACTGACTATGGCTACACCTTC. Protein sequence: CASSPGTDYGYTF.